This T cell receptor beta chain was obtained from a study of blood T cell repertoires in COVID-19. Study context: From the United States, Italy and Spain came samples of acute and convalescent COVID-19. From T cells, B-cell-depleted T cells, or PBMCs came the material, which was cDNA or gDNA.

This clone has a single count. The V end was cut by 1 base, the J end by 4 bases, with 5 bases between. Looked up from germline, CDR1 is SGHRS and CDR2 is YFSETQ. This CDR3 contains 12 residues. As handled by the study authors: Reference gene primer amplification in the assay estimated nucleated cell counts. The data were produced by immunoSEQ multiplex PCR, yet TCRdb's version contains in-frame clones alone and is incomplete. V, J and clone size are taken as reported in that table, and D and trimming were inferred from the DNA itself. The table lists 150,000 to 200,000 clones, 81% of them singletons.

This chain uses TRBV5-1 with TRBJ1-2; D is undetermined. The source is a man in his 60s with active or convalescent COVID-19. The sequenced sample consisted of peripheral blood. CDR3 sequence: CASSLSSYGYTF. CDR3 nucleotides: TGCGCCAGCAGCTTGTCCAGCTATGGCTACACCTTC. Full variable domain (rest looked up from reference TRBV5-1 and TRBJ1-2): KAGVTQTPRYLIKTRGQQVTLSCSPISGHRSVSWYQQTPGQGLQFLFEYFSETQRNKGNFPGRFSGRQFSNSRSEMNVSTLELGDSALYLCASSLSSYGYTFGSGTRLTVV.